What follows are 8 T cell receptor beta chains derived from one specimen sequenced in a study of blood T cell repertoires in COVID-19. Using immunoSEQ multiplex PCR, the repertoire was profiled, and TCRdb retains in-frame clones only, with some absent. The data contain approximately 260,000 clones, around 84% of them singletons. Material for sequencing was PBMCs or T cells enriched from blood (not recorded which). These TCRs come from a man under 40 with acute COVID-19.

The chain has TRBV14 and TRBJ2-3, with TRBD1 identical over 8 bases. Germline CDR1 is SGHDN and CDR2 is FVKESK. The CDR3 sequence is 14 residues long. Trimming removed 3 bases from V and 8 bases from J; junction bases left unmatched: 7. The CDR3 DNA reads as TGTGCCAGCAGCCAGGTCCAGGGGGCAGGTACGCAGTATTTT. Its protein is CASSQVQGAGTQYF.

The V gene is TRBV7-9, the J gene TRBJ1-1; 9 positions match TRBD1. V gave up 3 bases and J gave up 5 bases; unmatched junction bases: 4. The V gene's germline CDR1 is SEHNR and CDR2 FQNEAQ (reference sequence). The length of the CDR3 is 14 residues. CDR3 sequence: CASSFVGQGTEAFF. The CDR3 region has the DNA TGTGCCAGCAGCTTTGTGGGACAGGGAACTGAAGCTTTCTTT. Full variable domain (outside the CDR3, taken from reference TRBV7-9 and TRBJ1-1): DTGVSQNPRHKITKRGQNVTFRCDPISEHNRLYWYRQTLGQGPEFLTYFQNEAQLEKSRLLSDRFSAERPKGSFSTLEIQRTEQGDSAMYLCASSFVGQGTEAFFGQGTRLTVV.

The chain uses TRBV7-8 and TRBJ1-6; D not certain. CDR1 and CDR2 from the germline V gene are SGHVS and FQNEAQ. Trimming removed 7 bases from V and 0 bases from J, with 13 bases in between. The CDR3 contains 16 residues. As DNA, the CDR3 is TGTGCCAGCACCCCTGCCACACGCTCCTATAATTCACCCCTCCACTTT. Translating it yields CASTPATRSYNSPLHF. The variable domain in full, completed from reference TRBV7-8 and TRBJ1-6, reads GAGVSQSPRYKVAKRGQDVALRCDPISGHVSLFWYQQALGQGPEFLTYFQNEAQLDKSGLPSDRFFAERPEGSVSTLKIQRTQQEDSAVYLCASTPATRSYNSPLHFGNGTRLTVT.

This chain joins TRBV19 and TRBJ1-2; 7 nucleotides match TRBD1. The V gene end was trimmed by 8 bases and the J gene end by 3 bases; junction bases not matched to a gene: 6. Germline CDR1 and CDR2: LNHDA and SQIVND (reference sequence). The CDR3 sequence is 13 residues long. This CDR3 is CASREGGDYGYTF. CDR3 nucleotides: TGTGCCAGTCGTGAAGGGGGCGACTATGGCTACACCTTC.

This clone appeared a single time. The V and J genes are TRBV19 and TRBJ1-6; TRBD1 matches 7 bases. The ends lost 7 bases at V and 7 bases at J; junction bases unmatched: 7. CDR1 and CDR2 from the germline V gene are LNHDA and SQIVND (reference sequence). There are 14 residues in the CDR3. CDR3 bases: TGTGCCAGTACTCCGGACAGGAGCAATTCACCCCTCCACTTT. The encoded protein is CASTPDRSNSPLHF.

The CDR3 sequence: CSATRGKAFF. Here the CDR3 DNA reads TGCAGTGCAACCCGGGGGAAAGCTTTCTTT. The chain recombines TRBV20-1 with TRBJ1-1; perhaps TRBD1 as D (5 bases). V dropped 6 bases and J dropped 9 bases, with 11 bases sitting between them. CDR1 and CDR2 (germline): DFQATT, SNEGSKA (reference sequence). The CDR3 totals 10 residues.

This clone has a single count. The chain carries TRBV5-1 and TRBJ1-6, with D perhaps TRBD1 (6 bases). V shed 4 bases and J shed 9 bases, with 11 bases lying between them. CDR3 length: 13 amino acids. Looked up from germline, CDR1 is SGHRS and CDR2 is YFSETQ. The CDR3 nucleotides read TGCGCCAGCAGCCGCATAGGGGGTTCACCCCTCCACTTT. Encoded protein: CASSRIGGSPLHF.

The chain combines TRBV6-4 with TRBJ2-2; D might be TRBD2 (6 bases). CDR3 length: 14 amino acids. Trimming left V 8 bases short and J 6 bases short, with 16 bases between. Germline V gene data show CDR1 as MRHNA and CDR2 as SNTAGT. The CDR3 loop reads CASASEGTAGELFF. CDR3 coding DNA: TGTGCCAGCGCCTCTGAAGGGACTGCCGGGGAGCTGTTTTTT.